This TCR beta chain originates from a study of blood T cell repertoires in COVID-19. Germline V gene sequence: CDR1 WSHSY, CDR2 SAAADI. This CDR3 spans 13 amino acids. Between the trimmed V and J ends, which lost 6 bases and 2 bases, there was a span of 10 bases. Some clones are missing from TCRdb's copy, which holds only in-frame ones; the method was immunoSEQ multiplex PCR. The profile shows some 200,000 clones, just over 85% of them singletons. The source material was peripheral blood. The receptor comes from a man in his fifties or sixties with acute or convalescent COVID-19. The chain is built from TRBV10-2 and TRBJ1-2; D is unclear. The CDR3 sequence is CASRPGINYGYTF. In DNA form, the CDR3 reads TGCGCCAGCAGGCCGGGTATAAACTATGGCTACACCTTC.